Detailed here is one T cell receptor (beta chain). Its antigen is not known. Vbeta (60) and Jbeta (13) primers were used in the PCR. In the source study's methods: In a later analysis, the count reached 82 million or so unique TCR beta chains, with approximately 10 million shared. Sequencing used immunoSEQ multiplex PCR; TCRdb keeps in-frame clones, though not all of them. That table gives V, J and clone size, and the DNA gave D and trimming. The table shows around 130,000 clones, with around four fifths occurring only once. The data belong to a study of cytomegalovirus exposure and HLA in healthy donors. In the study overall: The Caucasian-associated ancestry cluster held 65% to 90% of 300 to 500 genotyped donors.

Whole-study results and caveats: Per a later analysis, HLA-associated TCR beta chains showed more clonal expansion than other, equally common TCR beta chains. Reports credit the classifier with highly specific, highly sensitive diagnosis of cytomegalovirus status.

Trimming took off 8 bases at V and 7 bases at J, with 17 bases between the two ends. CDR3 size: 13 residues. Germline values: CDR1 MRHNA, CDR2 SNTAGT. The TCR comes from a boy between 10 and 17 years old in good health and CMV-seronegative. The sequenced sample consisted of PBMCs. V is TRBV6-4 and J is TRBJ1-1; D remains unclear. CDR3 DNA sequence: TGTGCCAGCGTACCTGAATTAGGGAGTGAAGCTTTCTTT. Translation gives CASVPELGSEAFF.